The clone carrying this T cell receptor (beta chain) has a handful of counts. The entry originates in a study of blood T cell repertoires in COVID-19. How the authors handled the data: Reference gene primers were amplified, and this amplification served to estimate nucleated cell counts. Some clones are missing from TCRdb's copy, which holds only in-frame ones; the method was immunoSEQ multiplex PCR. V and J calls and clone size come straight from that table; D and trimming were deduced from the DNA. This sample carries 60,000 to 85,000 clones, roughly 86% of them seen once, and the ten largest clones take around a third. Trimming stripped 5 bases from V and 1 base from J, with 6 bases between. The CDR3 contains 12 residues. Germline CDR1 reads MNHNY; CDR2 reads SVGAGI (reference sequence).

This chain uses TRBV6-6 with TRBJ2-7; D is undetermined. Material for sequencing was peripheral blood. The source is a man between 65 and 79 years old with acute or convalescent COVID-19. CDR3 sequence (DNA): TGTGCCAGCAGTCCGACATCCTACGAGCAGTACTTC. Translating it yields CASSPTSYEQYF.